The clone carrying this T cell receptor (beta chain) occurred a few times. Its antigen is unknown. TCRdb re-called the 5' RACE reads through MiXCR, storing one row per CDR3 protein. There are about 840,000 distinct CDR3 sequences in the sample; about 10% occur only once, and more than 0.5% lies in the top ten. Per the germline V gene, CDR1 is SGHRS and CDR2 is YFSETQ. This CDR3 region has 15 residues. Deletions cut 2 bases from V and 0 bases from J, with 12 bases between. The data were obtained in a study of CD8 T cells in ankylosing spondylitis. Study conclusions and caveats: Seemingly characteristic of ankylosing spondylitis blood was a TCR beta motif consisting of several highly homologous variants.

The clonotype comes from a male donor with ankylosing spondylitis. The sample comprised blood, either unsorted or a sorted T cell fraction (not recorded which). The chain is built from TRBV5-1 and TRBJ2-7; the D gene is possibly TRBD2 (5 bases). CDR3 in amino acids: CASSLLGWSSYEQYF. DNA of the CDR3: TGCGCCAGCAGCTTACTAGGGTGGAGCTCCTACGAGCAGTACTTC. Using reference TRBV5-1 and TRBJ2-7 for the parts outside the CDR3, the full variable domain is KAGVTQTPRYLIKTRGQQVTLSCSPISGHRSVSWYQQTPGQGLQFLFEYFSETQRNKGNFPGRFSGRQFSNSRSEMNVSTLELGDSALYLCASSLLGWSSYEQYFGPGTRLTVT.